Below, 22 T cell receptor beta chains from the same sample are listed, as sequenced in a study of shared clonotypes between healthy human individuals (dated by TCRdb to 2018 to 2020). Receptors were amplified or captured by the immunoSEQ multiplex PCR assay. The table comes from immuneACCESS by way of TCRdb, which keeps in-frame sequences with V and J called. Part of the clones is missing from these tables; in studies checked, under half for an unresolved V gene and the rest for unknown reasons. For this sample the table gives 2 million to 2.5 million clones, of which 80% to 95% were detected only once. The ten largest clonotypes hold 0.39% of the sample. Source material: naive CD4+ T cells from PBMCs. Interpreted using the paper, the cell subset or site label stands for: CD45RA+ positively selected. All receptors derive from a man younger than 35 in good health. Some clones in this sample may be carry-over from other donors' samples.

About this clone: This sample also contains other DNA sequences that code for the same CDR3. The V and J genes are TRBV5-1 and TRBJ1-5; D remains ambiguous. The CDR3 runs to 13 residues. V was shortened by 1 base and J by 2 bases, with 4 bases between the two germline ends. Germline-derived CDR1 and CDR2 are SGHRS and YFSETQ. This CDR3 is CASSLLGNQPQHF. Written as DNA, the CDR3 is TGCGCCAGCAGCTTGTTGGGCAATCAGCCCCAGCATTTT.

V usage is TRBV6-6 and J usage is TRBJ1-5; 9 nucleotides match TRBD1. V was clipped by 6 bases and J by 6 bases; unmatched bases: 12. The CDR3 length is 16 residues. From germline, CDR1 is MNHNY and CDR2 SVGAGI (reference sequence). This CDR3 is CASRRLGEDRGQPQHF. DNA for the CDR3: TGTGCCAGCAGACGACTCGGAGAGGACAGGGGTCAGCCCCAGCATTTT.

This chain links TRBV21-1 with TRBJ2-6; the table's D gene call, TRBD1, was not cross checked with the DNA. TRBV21-1 counts as a pseudogene. This CDR3 comprises 22 residues. The CDR3 loop is CASSKGSVCESETGVGANVLTF. In DNA, the CDR3 is TGTGCCAGCAGCAAAGGATCCGTGTGCGAGAGCGAGACAGGGGTCGGGGCCAACGTCCTGACTTTC.

The chain carries TRBV14 and TRBJ1-1; D not resolved. Germline V gene data show CDR1 as SGHDN and CDR2 as FVKESK. The ends were cut back, 1 base at V and 11 bases at J, with 11 bases in the middle. The CDR3 is 12 amino acids. CDR3 residues: CASSQASTNAFF. CDR3 bases: TGTGCCAGCAGCCAAGCCTCGACAAACGCTTTCTTT.

This clone was picked up one time. The genes are TRBV7-9 and TRBJ1-2; D possibly corresponds to TRBD1 (6 bases). Germline assignment: CDR1 SEHNR and CDR2 FQNEAQ (reference sequence). V was cut by 3 bases and J by 3 bases, with 14 bases left in between. The CDR3 is 15 amino acids. The CDR3 sequence is CASSFVGAGDYGYTF. The CDR3 region has the DNA TGTGCCAGCAGCTTCGTCGGGGCAGGGGACTATGGCTACACCTTC.

The chain has TRBV6-6 and TRBJ1-3; 9 bases fit TRBD1. Looked up from germline, CDR1 is MNHNY and CDR2 is SVGAGI (reference sequence). The CDR3 is made up of 15 amino acids. Trimming took 6 bases from V and 3 from J; bases not matched to a gene: 6. CDR3 region: CASRQQGAFGNTIYF. The CDR3 DNA reads TGTGCCAGCAGACAACAGGGGGCGTTTGGAAACACCATATATTTT.

The CDR3 region has the DNA TGCGCCAGCAGCTCGAATAGCGGGAGTATGGCCTACGAGCAGTACTTC. Translation: CASSSNSGSMAYEQYF. The chain carries TRBV5-1 and TRBJ2-7; TRBD2 matches at 9 bases. Germline trimming cut 3 bases from V and 2 bases from J; bases unmatched to any gene: 9. Germline V gives CDR1 SGHRS, CDR2 YFSETQ. The CDR3 runs 16 residues.

V usage is TRBV11-2 and J usage is TRBJ2-2; 10 bases are shared with TRBD2. With V trimmed by 2 bases and J by 5 bases, 14 bases remained unmatched. This CDR3 spans 19 amino acids. In germline, CDR1 is SGHAT, CDR2 FQNNGV. CDR3: CASSLLVGSLAGETGELFF. For the CDR3, the DNA is TGTGCCAGCAGCTTATTGGTAGGATCGCTAGCGGGAGAAACCGGGGAGCTGTTTTTT.

This sequence joins TRBV28 and TRBJ2-1, with D perhaps TRBD2 (5 bases). The germline V gene has CDR1 MDHEN and CDR2 SYDVKM. The CDR3 consists of 14 residues. V was trimmed by 5 bases and J by 4 bases, leaving 12 bases between them. CDR3: CASSSGQRYNEQFF. In DNA form, the CDR3 reads TGTGCCAGCAGTAGCGGTCAGAGATACAATGAGCAGTTCTTC. The entire variable domain, with the rest obtained from reference TRBV28 and TRBJ2-1, is as follows: DVKVTQSSRYLVKRTGEKVFLECVQDMDHENMFWYRQDPGLGLRLIYFSYDVKMKEKGDIPEGYSVSREKKERFSLILESASTNQTSMYLCASSSGQRYNEQFFGPGTRLTVL.

V gene TRBV29-1 combines with J gene TRBJ2-3; 8 bases are shared with TRBD2. The V segment lost 0 bases and the J segment 8 bases; nucleotides outside the gene matches: 7. The CDR3 contains 14 residues. Germline assignment: CDR1 SQVTM and CDR2 ANQGSEA. CDR3 protein: CSVEETRGASTQYF. In DNA, the CDR3 is TGCAGCGTTGAAGAGACGCGGGGGGCGAGTACGCAGTATTTT.

This sequence joins TRBV28 and TRBJ2-3; 7 bases match TRBD2. V lost 6 bases and J lost 2; bases outside the gene matches: 5. The CDR3 length is 14 residues. Germline assignment: CDR1 MDHEN and CDR2 SYDVKM. In DNA form, the CDR3 reads TGTGCCAGCAGCAAAGCGGGAAACACAGATACGCAGTATTTT. Translating it yields CASSKAGNTDTQYF.

The chain combines TRBV28 with TRBJ1-2, with D tentatively TRBD1 (5 bases). This CDR3 has 18 amino acids. Trimming took off 4 bases at V and 1 base at J, with 22 bases between the two ends. The germline CDR1 and CDR2 sequences are MDHEN and SYDVKM. CDR3: CASSSFPEGPFYNYGYTF. Here the CDR3 DNA reads TGTGCCAGCAGTTCCTTCCCTGAGGGGCCCTTCTATAACTATGGCTACACCTTC.

The V and J genes are TRBV4-1 and TRBJ1-2; D might be TRBD1 (5 bases). This CDR3 region has 15 residues. The ends were cut back, 0 bases at V and 4 bases at J, with 12 bases in the middle. The germline V gene has CDR1 MGHRA and CDR2 YSYEKL. The CDR3 DNA follows: TGCGCCAGCAGCCAAGAGGGGGGATGGAGCTATGGCTACACCTTC. Protein sequence: CASSQEGGWSYGYTF.

V is TRBV29-1 and J is TRBJ1-4, with TRBD1 as a possible D gene (5 bases). The CDR3 has 14 amino acids. Trimming left V 4 bases short and J 8 bases short, with 17 bases between. Germline V gene lookup returns CDR1 SQVTM and CDR2 ANQGSEA. This chain's CDR3 is CSVVPGTRGEKLFF. The CDR3 region has the DNA TGCAGCGTTGTACCGGGGACTAGAGGGGAAAAACTGTTTTTT.

The CDR3 DNA is TGTGCCAGCAGCATTAGTAGCGGATACACAGATACGCAGTATTTT. Residues: CASSISSGYTDTQYF. This chain joins TRBV7-2 and TRBJ2-3; TRBD2 might be the D (6 bases). Germline V gene data show CDR1 as SGHTA and CDR2 as FQGNSA. There are 15 residues in the CDR3. V was cut by 5 bases and J by 2 bases, with 14 bases left in between.

The chain carries TRBV19 and TRBJ2-5; tentatively, D is TRBD2 (5 bases). V lost 9 bases to trimming and J lost 0 bases, with 8 bases between them. CDR3 length: 12 amino acids. The germline gives CDR1 LNHDA, CDR2 SQIVND (reference sequence). This CDR3 is CASSEDQETQYF. DNA for the CDR3: TGTGCCAGCTCGGAGGACCAAGAGACCCAGTACTTC.

The rearrangement joins TRBV15 to TRBJ1-3; possible D gene TRBD1, 6 bases. V lost 1 base and J lost 4, with 11 bases in between. In germline, CDR1 is LNHNV, CDR2 YYDKDF (reference sequence). This CDR3 has 15 residues. DNA of the CDR3: TGTGCCACCAGCAGAGTAGGGGGTAAAGGAAACACCATATATTTT. Its protein is CATSRVGGKGNTIYF. Full variable domain (outside the CDR3, taken from reference TRBV15 and TRBJ1-3): DAMVIQNPRYQVTQFGKPVTLSCSQTLNHNVMYWYQQKSSQAPKLLFHYYDKDFNNEADTPDNFQSRRPNTSFCFLDIRSPGLGDTAMYLCATSRVGGKGNTIYFGEGSWLTVV.

The chain recombines TRBV28 with TRBJ2-3, with D possibly matching TRBD1 (5 bases). The CDR3 extends over 17 amino acids. Between the trimmed V and J ends, which lost 1 base and 0 bases, there was a span of 14 bases. CDR1 and CDR2 from the germline V gene are MDHEN and SYDVKM. The DNA of the CDR3 is TGTGCCAGCAGTTTATTTCCAGGGATCCGTAGCACAGATACGCAGTATTTT. Amino acid sequence: CASSLFPGIRSTDTQYF.

The chain carries TRBV19 and TRBJ1-2; D gene ambiguous. V lost 3 bases to trimming and J lost 0 bases, with 17 bases between them. Germline CDR1 and CDR2: LNHDA and SQIVND (reference sequence). The CDR3 is made up of 17 amino acids. In DNA form, the CDR3 reads TGTGCCAGTAGTATGCGGTCAGGACGGGGAGCTAACTATGGCTACACCTTC. The encoded protein is CASSMRSGRGANYGYTF.

The chain has TRBV7-2 and TRBJ2-2; tentatively, D is TRBD1 (6 bases). Trimming removed 8 bases at V and 4 bases at J, with 20 bases between. This CDR3 is built from 16 residues. CDR1 and CDR2 from the germline V gene are SGHTA and FQGNSA. The CDR3 protein is CASRQGGAGRTGELFF. The DNA of the CDR3 is TGTGCCAGCCGACAAGGGGGAGCAGGGCGCACCGGGGAGCTGTTTTTT.

The chain has TRBV18 and TRBJ2-7, with 7 positions matching TRBD1. The CDR3 length is 14 residues. V lost 3 bases to trimming and J lost 5 bases; unmatched junction nucleotides: 7. Germline CDR1 KGHSH, CDR2 LQKENI. CDR3 loop: CASSPDRAGHEQYF. CDR3 nucleotides: TGTGCCAGCTCACCTGACAGGGCCGGCCACGAGCAGTACTTC.

The chain joins TRBV23-1 to TRBJ1-1; TRBD1 might be the D (5 bases). TRBV23-1 belongs to the ORF category, with a function that is uncertain. This CDR3 is 13 amino acids long. With 7 bases removed from V and 6 bases from J, the gap between germline ends came to 15 bases. The CDR3 loop reads CASTPPGGPEAFF. The CDR3 DNA follows: TGCGCCAGCACCCCCCCCGGGGGTCCTGAAGCTTTCTTT.